One and the same sample provided the 24 T cell receptor beta chains below, sequenced in a study of identifying expanded T cells in peripheral blood. This table comes from immunoSEQ multiplex PCR, and its TCRdb copy is limited to in-frame clones, with some not included. The sample contains about 80,000 clones, 80% to 90% of which appear only once. Sequences were obtained from blood. These receptors all come from a person aged 18 to 75 in good health.

The rearrangement uses TRBV29-1 and TRBJ2-7, with 12 bases lining up with TRBD1. The CDR3 sequence is 14 residues long. Germline loops: CDR1 SQVTM, CDR2 ANQGSEA. V was clipped by 3 bases and J by 3 bases; unmatched bases: 3. The CDR3 coding sequence is TGCAGCGTTGAGGGACAGGGGGCTAACTACGAGCAGTACTTC. Amino acids: CSVEGQGANYEQYF.

The chain is built from TRBV11-3 and TRBJ2-7; a weak D match, TRBD2 (6 bases). The CDR3 extends over 13 amino acids. V lost 4 bases and J 6 bases, leaving 13 bases between the germline ends. CDR1 is SGHNT, CDR2 YENEEA, per germline. The CDR3: CASSSGGSSEQYF. As DNA, the CDR3 is TGTGCCAGCAGCTCCGGGGGATCCAGCGAGCAGTACTTC.

The chain links TRBV11-2 to TRBJ2-3; TRBD2 aligns across 8 bases. The CDR3 contains 16 residues. The junction had 17 bases not matched to a gene; V was cut back by 1 base and J by 14 bases. Germline loops: CDR1 SGHAT, CDR2 FQNNGV. CDR3 loop: CASSLGASGGPAVRYF. CDR3 nucleotides: TGTGCCAGCAGCTTAGGGGCCAGCGGGGGTCCCGCCGTAAGGTATTTT.

The V gene is TRBV6-8, the J gene TRBJ2-7; D remains unclear. CDR1 and CDR2 from the germline V gene are MNHGY and SAAAGT. Trimming shortened V by 10 bases and J by 2 bases, and 12 bases separated the two germline ends. This CDR3 comprises 12 residues. CDR3 sequence (DNA): TGTGCCAACCCACGGCGCCCCTACGAGCAGTACTTC. Amino acids: CANPRRPYEQYF.

The V gene is TRBV7-9, the J gene TRBJ2-3, with 9 bases matching TRBD1. This CDR3 has 17 amino acids. After removal of 3 bases from V and 2 bases from J, the junction contained 9 bases not matched to a gene. From germline, CDR1 is SEHNR and CDR2 FQNEAQ (reference sequence). The CDR3 loop reads CASSFSRDRAPTDTQYF. The CDR3 nucleotides read TGTGCCAGCAGCTTCAGCCGGGACAGGGCCCCCACAGATACGCAGTATTTT.

Of note for this clone: Compared with germline, one end of the junction differs, possibly owing to a read error. This chain links TRBV19 with TRBJ1-1; D gene unclear. Germline V gene sequence: CDR1 LNHDA, CDR2 SQIVND (reference sequence). The CDR3 is made up of 15 amino acids. CDR3 protein: CASSTGGAKSTETFF. For the CDR3, the DNA is TGTGCCAGTTCCACGGGTGGCGCTAAGAGCACTGAAACTTTCTTT.

The chain combines TRBV2 with TRBJ2-7, with no clear D. The V end lost 3 bases, the J end lost 2 bases, and 8 bases lay between the germline ends. This CDR3 is built from 13 residues. Germline V gives CDR1 SNHLY, CDR2 FYNNEI. For the CDR3, the DNA is TGTGCCAGCAGTGAGGGTACAGCCTACGAGCAGTACTTC. Its translation: CASSEGTAYEQYF.

J is TRBJ1-2 and V is TRBV2; D gene ambiguous. Trimming took off 3 bases at V and 14 bases at J, with 22 bases between the two ends. CDR3 length: 14 amino acids. Per germline, CDR1 SNHLY and CDR2 FYNNEI. The chain's CDR3 is CASSDPRGLGVFTF. CDR3 bases: TGTGCCAGCAGTGACCCTAGAGGGCTCGGGGTCTTTACCTTC.

The rearrangement joins TRBV6-7 to TRBJ2-3, with 7 bases that match TRBD1. TRBV6-7 is flagged as an ORF with uncertain function. The length of the CDR3 is 15 residues. V shed 4 bases and J 2 bases; nucleotides not matched to a gene: 6. The CDR3 spells CASSCYRGNTDTQYF. The CDR3 coding sequence is TGTGCCAGCAGTTGTTACAGGGGTAACACAGATACGCAGTATTTT.

The gene calls are TRBV11-2 and TRBJ2-3; D call uncertain. Germline V CDR1 and CDR2: SGHAT, FQNNGV. Trimming left V 5 bases short and J 2 bases short, with 17 bases between. This CDR3 contains 16 residues. The CDR3 sequence: CASSPRGYSHTDTQYF. The CDR3 DNA sequence: TGTGCCAGCAGCCCCCGTGGCTACTCTCACACAGATACGCAGTATTTT.

This chain uses TRBV2 with TRBJ2-7; a weak D match, TRBD1 (5 bases). Germline V gene sequence: CDR1 SNHLY, CDR2 FYNNEI. The V gene lost 3 bases and the J gene lost 3 bases, with 9 bases spanning the gap. This CDR3 region has 13 residues. CDR3 bases: TGTGCCAGCAGTGATGACAGCCGCTACGAGCAGTACTTC. Its translation: CASSDDSRYEQYF.

This clone was found a few times. The V call is TRBV18, the J call TRBJ1-6; 8 nucleotides align to TRBD1. The CDR3 spans 15 residues. V lost 3 bases and J lost 8; bases outside the gene matches: 6. Germline CDR1 and CDR2: KGHSH and LQKENI. The CDR3 is CASSPVQGADSPLHF. The CDR3 nucleotides read TGTGCCAGCTCACCTGTCCAGGGGGCAGATTCACCCCTCCACTTT.

The genes are TRBV2 and TRBJ1-6; D not certain. V lost 7 bases to trimming and J lost 5 bases, with 18 bases between them. CDR1 and CDR2 from the germline V gene are SNHLY and FYNNEI. The length of the CDR3 is 16 residues. In DNA form, the CDR3 reads TGTGCCAGCAATGAGATAGGAAGTACCGATAATTCACCCCTCCACTTT. Its translation is CASNEIGSTDNSPLHF. Full variable domain (missing parts from reference TRBV2 and TRBJ1-6): EPEVTQTPSHQVTQMGQEVILRCVPISNHLYFYWYRQILGQKVEFLVSFYNNEISEKSEIFDDQFSVERPDGSNFTLKIRSTKLEDSAMYFCASNEIGSTDNSPLHFGNGTRLTVT.

The chain couples TRBV6-6 to TRBJ1-1; tentative D call: TRBD1 (6 bases). The CDR3 has 14 residues. V was cut by 6 bases and J by 6 bases, with 17 bases left in between. Germline V gene data show CDR1 as MNHNY and CDR2 as SVGAGI (reference sequence). The CDR3 spells CASRRTDSFPEAFF. The CDR3 nucleotides read TGTGCCAGCAGACGGACGGACAGTTTCCCTGAAGCTTTCTTT.

This sequence joins TRBV19 and TRBJ1-6; a possible D gene is TRBD1 (6 bases). This CDR3 comprises 18 residues. Trimming left V 6 bases short and J 10 bases short, with 28 bases between. From germline, CDR1 is LNHDA and CDR2 SQIVND (reference sequence). CDR3 in DNA: TGTGCCAGTAGCTATCAAGACAGGCCTTTCAGAGATGGGTCACCCCTCCACTTT. This gives the protein CASSYQDRPFRDGSPLHF.

The V call is TRBV21-1, the J call TRBJ1-5; the listed D gene, TRBD1, was not tested against the DNA. TRBV21-1 is recorded as a pseudogene. The CDR3 consists of 15 residues. CDR3 amino acids: CASSKVGRFNQPQHF. The CDR3 coding sequence is TGTGCCAGCAGCAAAGTGGGCAGGTTCAATCAGCCCCAGCATTTT.

The chain couples TRBV30 to TRBJ1-1; D is undetermined. The CDR3 is made up of 10 amino acids. V shed 5 bases and J shed 8 bases, with 9 bases lying between them. The germline V gene has CDR1 GTSNPN and CDR2 SVGIG (reference sequence). The CDR3 DNA reads as TGTGCCTGGGAACGGGTGGAAGCTTTCTTT. This codes for CAWERVEAFF.

This rearrangement joins TRBV5-1 to TRBJ1-5; tentatively, D is TRBD1 (6 bases). The V gene's germline CDR1 is SGHRS and CDR2 YFSETQ. The ends were cut back, 5 bases at V and 3 bases at J, with 15 bases in the middle. CDR3 length: 15 amino acids. CDR3 DNA sequence: TGCGCCAGCAGTCCGACCGGGGGCCTCAATCAGCCCCAGCATTTT. Translated: CASSPTGGLNQPQHF.

The count of this clone is one. This chain joins TRBV2 and TRBJ1-5, with TRBD1 matching over 7 bases. This CDR3 comprises 14 residues. The junction had 8 bases not matched to a gene; V was cut back by 6 bases and J by 6 bases. Germline V CDR1 and CDR2: SNHLY, FYNNEI. CDR3 nucleotides: TGTGCCAGCAGGGCCGACAGGGTCCCTCAGCCCCAGCATTTT. The encoded protein is CASRADRVPQPQHF.

This chain joins TRBV4-2 and TRBJ2-2; 9 bases align to TRBD1. The CDR3 is 16 residues long. V lost 1 base and J lost 7; bases outside the gene matches: 7. Germline CDR1 is LGHNA and CDR2 is YNFKEQ. CDR3 loop: CASSQAGTGSGGELFF. As DNA, the CDR3 is TGTGCCAGCAGCCAAGCCGGGACAGGGAGCGGCGGGGAGCTGTTTTTT.

This clone showed up just a few times. V and J are TRBV29-1 and TRBJ2-7; D is ambiguous. Germline CDR1 is SQVTM and CDR2 is ANQGSEA. The CDR3 is 12 amino acids. V was trimmed by 5 bases and J by 4 bases, leaving 12 bases between them. The DNA of the CDR3 is TGCAGCGTTAGGGTCGACCGATACGAGCAGTACTTC. This translates into CSVRVDRYEQYF.

The CDR3 region is CASSTVINEKLFF. The DNA of the CDR3 is TGTGCCAGCAGCACGGTGATTAATGAAAAACTGTTTTTT. The chain links TRBV7-9 to TRBJ1-4; D is unclear. CDR3 length equals 13 residues. Germline lookup yields CDR1 SEHNR and CDR2 FQNEAQ (reference sequence). Trimming removed 5 bases from V and 4 bases from J, with 8 bases in between.

The chain recombines TRBV7-3 with TRBJ2-2; 9 bases agree with TRBD2. The CDR3 runs to 16 residues. Per the germline V gene, CDR1 is SGHTA and CDR2 is FQGTGA. After removal of 1 base from V and 11 bases from J, the junction contained 11 bases not matched to a gene. In DNA, the CDR3 is TGTGCCAGCAGCTTAAGTCTAGCGGGGACTCGGAACGAGCTGTTTTTT. Translating gives CASSLSLAGTRNELFF.

This clone was counted a single time. In DNA form, the CDR3 reads TGTGCCAGCAGCTTAGCCGCTGGCGTCGGCACTGAAGCTTTCTTT. Protein product: CASSLAAGVGTEAFF. The chain recombines TRBV7-9 with TRBJ1-1; D is unclear. The CDR3 is 15 amino acids. V was clipped by 0 bases and J by 4 bases, with 12 bases between them. CDR1 is SEHNR, CDR2 FQNEAQ, per germline (reference sequence).